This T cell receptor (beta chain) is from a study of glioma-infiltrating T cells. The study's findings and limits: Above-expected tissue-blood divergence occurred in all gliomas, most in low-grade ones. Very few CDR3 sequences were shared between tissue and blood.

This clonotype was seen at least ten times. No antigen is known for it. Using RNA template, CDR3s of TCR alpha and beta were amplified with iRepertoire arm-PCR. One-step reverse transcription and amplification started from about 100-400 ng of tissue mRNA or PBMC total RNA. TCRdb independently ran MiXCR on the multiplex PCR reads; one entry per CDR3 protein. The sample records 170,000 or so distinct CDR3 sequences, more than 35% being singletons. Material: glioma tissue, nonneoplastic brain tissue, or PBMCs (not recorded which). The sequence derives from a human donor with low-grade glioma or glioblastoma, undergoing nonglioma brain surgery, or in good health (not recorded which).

The CDR3 nucleotides are TGTGCCAGCAGGGAAGCTGCGAGGGAGGACTATGGCTACACCTTC. It translates to CASREAAREDYGYTF. The J gene is TRBJ1-2, the V gene TRBV28; D remains unclear. V was cut by 6 bases and J by 3 bases, with 17 bases left in between. CDR3 length equals 15 residues. Germline CDR1 is MDHEN and CDR2 is SYDVKM.